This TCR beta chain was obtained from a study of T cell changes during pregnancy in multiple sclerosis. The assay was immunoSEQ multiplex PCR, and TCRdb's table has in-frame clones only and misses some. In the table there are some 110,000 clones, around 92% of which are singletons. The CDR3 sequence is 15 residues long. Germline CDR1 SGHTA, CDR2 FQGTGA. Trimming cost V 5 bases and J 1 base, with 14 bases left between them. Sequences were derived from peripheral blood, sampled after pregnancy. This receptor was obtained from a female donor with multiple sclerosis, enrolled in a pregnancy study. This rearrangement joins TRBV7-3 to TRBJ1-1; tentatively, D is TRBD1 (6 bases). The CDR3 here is CASSARGGRNTEAFF. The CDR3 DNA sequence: TGTGCCAGCAGCGCAAGGGGGGGGCGGAACACTGAAGCTTTCTTT.